Sequencing of this T cell receptor (beta chain) was carried out in a study of blood T cell repertoires in COVID-19. Looking at the study overall: T cells, B-cell-depleted T cells, or PBMCs supplied cDNA or gDNA.

The germline gives CDR1 MNHEY, CDR2 SVGAGI. Losses at the gene ends were 6 bases for V and 10 bases for J; bases not matched to a gene: 9. This CDR3 has 15 residues. In the original analysis: Reference gene primer amplification in the assay estimated nucleated cell counts. This table comes from immunoSEQ multiplex PCR, and its TCRdb copy is limited to in-frame clones, with some not included. That table gives V, J and clone size, and the DNA gave D and trimming. The sample lists around 220,000 clones; 85% to 95% were seen once. The rearrangement joins TRBV6-5 to TRBJ1-6; 10 bases are a match to TRBD1. This sequence was found in a woman between 18 and 30 years old who had recovered from COVID-19. Sequences were obtained from PBMCs or T cells enriched from blood (not recorded which). Here the CDR3 DNA reads TGTGCCAGCAGCCCCGGGACAGGGGTTTTCTCACCCCTCCACTTT. Protein: CASSPGTGVFSPLHF.